The present T cell receptor beta chain was sequenced within a study of blood T cells in healthy people across ages (dated by TCRdb to 2014 to 2015). The study in broad terms: In model experiments, roughly one uniquely barcoded TCR beta cDNA molecule per two T cells was captured by template switching. The study measured age-related changes in TCR beta repertoire diversity using deep sequencing normalized with unique cDNA molecular identifiers. Donors were grouped into four age groups: young (average approximately 16 years), middle-aged (about 40), aged (62) and long-lived (roughly 80). To avoid experimental bias, donors of different ages were spread randomly across the sequencing lanes. For two donors (one aged 18 to 29 and one aged 80 or older), the study analyzed two additional independent replicas of 1 million unique cDNA reads from the same blood draw.

Library creation used 5' RACE. These reads were obtained on an Illumina HiSeq 2500. A second PCR of about 6 to 11 cycles was run with a J-beta primer mix and a sample-barcoded 5' primer. A unique molecular identifier was introduced onto each TCR beta cDNA molecule by a template-switch 5' adaptor carrying 12 random nucleotides. Each sample yielded at least 2.5 million CDR3-containing paired-end reads. First-strand cDNA synthesis was performed from all RNA using the Mint cDNA synthesis kit, with priming by a TRBC-specific oligonucleotide. All cDNA was treated with uracil-DNA glycosylase and then went through a first 18-cycle PCR with the universal primers M1SS and BC2_uni_R. The source study handled its data this way. For normalization, 1 million high-quality reads, each with a distinct molecular identifier, were randomly selected from each sample. Reads sharing molecular identifiers were discarded rather than binned into consensus sequences. MiTCR, with a Q25 quality threshold and the strictest error-elimination algorithm, was used for CDR3 identification, clonotype clustering and error correction. A nonparametric unseen species model with Euler transformation was used to estimate a lower bound on total TCR beta diversity. TCRdb took the public reads, trimmed them with fastp at Q25, ran MiXCR for clone calling and kept in-frame beta chains. Entries are consolidated by CDR3 protein sequence, retaining the most common genes and DNA. TCRdb's processing, not the authors' own work, is the source of the V and J calls. In all, the sample holds hundreds of thousands of distinct CDR3 sequences, and more than 45% of those were seen once. Of the sample, roughly 22% is held by the ten largest clones.

What the research found in general, with its limitations: Observed TCR beta diversity per million T cells fell roughly linearly with age, and a significant reduction was already apparent by age about 43. Because donor CMV infection status was unknown, age-related changes in expanded clonotypes were potentially confounded. Estimates of total diversity based on one million sequenced T cells were regarded as lower bounds and as underestimates. The long-lived group showed more naive CD4+ T cells, fewer expanded clones and increased TCR diversity than the aged group, suggesting age selection. Because profiling used bulk unsorted PBMCs, naive and antigen-experienced compartments could not be compared conclusively. Observed TCR beta diversity correlated strongly with the percentage of naive T cells measured by flow cytometry.

About this clonotype itself: The antigen this receptor binds is unknown. Per-base qualities were not stored, and no clone one base away is much larger.

Systemically healthy Caucasian individuals from Russia, some 40 in total and aged about 6 to 95 years, were included as donors. About 9.8 milliliters of peripheral blood were drawn from each donor into EDTA-treated Vacutainer tubes. Ficoll-Paque density-gradient centrifugation was used to isolate PBMCs, with at least 7 million per sample. Trizol reagent was used to extract total RNA from PBMCs, with at least 6 micrograms per sample. The percentages of naive CD45RAhigh/CD27high T cells were determined by flow cytometry on a PBMC aliquot from every donor. Sequencing was carried out using blood. The clonotype originates from a man aged 30 to 39 in good health.

In nucleotide form, the sequence is TGTGCCAGCAGCTGGTCAGAACAGGGAATTGATGGCTACACCTTC. It translates as CASSWSEQGIDGYTF. Here the chain combines TRBV7-2 and TRBJ1-2; the D gene is perhaps TRBD1, on 6 matching bases. As encoded in the germline V gene, CDR1 is SGHTA while CDR2 is FQGNSA. The CDR3, from cysteine to phenylalanine, totals 15 residues. Of all the DNA, just the CDR3 is kept, 45 bases in frame from base 1. Trimming takes 4 bases from V and 6 bases from J, and the germline ends sit 18 bases apart.